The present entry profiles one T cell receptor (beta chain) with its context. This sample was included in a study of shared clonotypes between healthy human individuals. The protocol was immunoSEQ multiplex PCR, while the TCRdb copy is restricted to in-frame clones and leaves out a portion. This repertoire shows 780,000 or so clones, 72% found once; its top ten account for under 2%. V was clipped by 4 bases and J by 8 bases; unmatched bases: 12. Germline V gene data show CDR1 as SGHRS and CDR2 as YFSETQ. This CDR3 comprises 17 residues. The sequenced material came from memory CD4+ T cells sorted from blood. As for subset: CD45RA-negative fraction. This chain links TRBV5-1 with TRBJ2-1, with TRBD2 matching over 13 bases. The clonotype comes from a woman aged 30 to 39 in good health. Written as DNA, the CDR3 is TGCGCCAGCAGCCCTCCCGGGACTAGCGGGGCTCTTGATGAGCAGTTCTTC. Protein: CASSPPGTSGALDEQFF.